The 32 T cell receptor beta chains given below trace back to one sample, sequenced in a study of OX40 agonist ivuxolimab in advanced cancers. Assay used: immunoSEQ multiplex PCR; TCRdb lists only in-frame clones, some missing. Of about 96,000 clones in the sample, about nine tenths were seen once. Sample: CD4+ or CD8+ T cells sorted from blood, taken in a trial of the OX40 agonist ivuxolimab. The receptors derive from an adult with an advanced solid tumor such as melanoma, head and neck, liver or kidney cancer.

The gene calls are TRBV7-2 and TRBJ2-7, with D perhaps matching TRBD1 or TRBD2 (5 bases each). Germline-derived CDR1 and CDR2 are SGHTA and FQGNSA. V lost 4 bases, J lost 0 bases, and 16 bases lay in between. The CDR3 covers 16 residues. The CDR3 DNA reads TGTGCCAGCAGCTCTGATGGGGTTGGGGGCTCCTACGAGCAGTACTTC. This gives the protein CASSSDGVGGSYEQYF.

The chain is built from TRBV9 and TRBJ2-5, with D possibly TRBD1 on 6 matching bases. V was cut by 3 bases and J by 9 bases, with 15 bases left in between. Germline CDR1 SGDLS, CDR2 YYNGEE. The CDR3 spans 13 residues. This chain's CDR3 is CASSATQGTAQYF. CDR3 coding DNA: TGTGCCAGCAGCGCAACACAGGGAACGGCCCAGTACTTC.

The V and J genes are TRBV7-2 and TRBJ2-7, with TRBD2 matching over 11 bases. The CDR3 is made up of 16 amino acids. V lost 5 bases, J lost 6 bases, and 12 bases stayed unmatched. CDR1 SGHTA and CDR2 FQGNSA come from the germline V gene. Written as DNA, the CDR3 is TGTGCCAGCAGCCCACGCCCACTAGCGGGAGCCCCCGAGCAGTACTTC. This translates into CASSPRPLAGAPEQYF.

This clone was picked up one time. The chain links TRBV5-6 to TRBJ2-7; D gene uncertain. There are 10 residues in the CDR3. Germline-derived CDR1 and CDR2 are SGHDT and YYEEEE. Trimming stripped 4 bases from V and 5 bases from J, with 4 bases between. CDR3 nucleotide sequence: TGTGCCAGCAGCCACCACGAGCAGTACTTC. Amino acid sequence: CASSHHEQYF.

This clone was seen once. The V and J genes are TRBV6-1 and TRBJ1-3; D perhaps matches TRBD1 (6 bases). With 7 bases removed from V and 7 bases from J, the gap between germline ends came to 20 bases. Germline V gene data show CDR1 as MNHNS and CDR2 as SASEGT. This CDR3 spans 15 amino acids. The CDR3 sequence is CASNFFGQQLNTIYF. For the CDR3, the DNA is TGTGCCAGCAATTTCTTCGGACAGCAGTTGAACACCATATATTTT.

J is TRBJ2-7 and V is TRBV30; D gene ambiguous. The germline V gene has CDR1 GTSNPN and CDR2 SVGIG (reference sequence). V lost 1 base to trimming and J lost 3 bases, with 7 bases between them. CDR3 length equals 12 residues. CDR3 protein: CAWSAGGYEQYF. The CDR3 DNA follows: TGTGCCTGGAGTGCAGGCGGCTACGAGCAGTACTTC.

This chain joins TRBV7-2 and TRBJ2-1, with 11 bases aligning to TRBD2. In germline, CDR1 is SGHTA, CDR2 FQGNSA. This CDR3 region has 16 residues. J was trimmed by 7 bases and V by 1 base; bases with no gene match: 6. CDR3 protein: CASSLDLGTSGNEQFF. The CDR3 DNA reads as TGTGCCAGCAGCTTAGACTTGGGGACTAGCGGTAATGAGCAGTTCTTC.

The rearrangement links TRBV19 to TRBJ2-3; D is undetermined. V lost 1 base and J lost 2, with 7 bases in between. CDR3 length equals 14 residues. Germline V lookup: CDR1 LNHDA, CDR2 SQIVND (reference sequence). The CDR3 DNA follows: TGTGCCAGTAGTATAGGCCCATCCACAGATACGCAGTATTTT. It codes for CASSIGPSTDTQYF.

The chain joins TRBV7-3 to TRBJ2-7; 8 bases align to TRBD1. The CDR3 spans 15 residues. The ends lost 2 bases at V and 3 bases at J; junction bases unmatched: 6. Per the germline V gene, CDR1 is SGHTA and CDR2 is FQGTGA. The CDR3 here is CASSLQSGGYYEQYF. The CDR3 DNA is TGTGCCAGCAGCTTACAATCAGGGGGCTACTACGAGCAGTACTTC.

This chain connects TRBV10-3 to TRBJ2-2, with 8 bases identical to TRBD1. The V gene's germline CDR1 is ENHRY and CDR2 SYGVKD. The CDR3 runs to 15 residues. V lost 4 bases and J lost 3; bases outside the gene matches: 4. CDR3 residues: CAISAGGRDTGELFF. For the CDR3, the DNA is TGTGCCATCAGTGCAGGGGGCCGGGACACCGGGGAGCTGTTTTTT.

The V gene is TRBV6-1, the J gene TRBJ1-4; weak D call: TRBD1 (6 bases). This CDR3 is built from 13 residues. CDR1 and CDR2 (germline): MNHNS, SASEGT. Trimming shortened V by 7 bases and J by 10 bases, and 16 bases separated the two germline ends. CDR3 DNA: TGTGCCAGCACCCCGGACAGACGCGGAAAACTGTTTTTT. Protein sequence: CASTPDRRGKLFF.

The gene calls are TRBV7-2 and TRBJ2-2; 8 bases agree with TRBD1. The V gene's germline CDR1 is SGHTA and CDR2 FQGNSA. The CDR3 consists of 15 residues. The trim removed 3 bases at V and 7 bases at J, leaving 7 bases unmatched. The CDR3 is CASSFDRGRGGELFF. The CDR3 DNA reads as TGTGCCAGCAGCTTTGACAGGGGCAGGGGCGGGGAGCTGTTTTTT.

CDR3 loop: CASNPEAGGILKQFF. As DNA, the CDR3 is TGTGCCAGCAACCCCGAGGCGGGAGGGATATTGAAGCAGTTCTTC. The chain carries TRBV7-9 and TRBJ2-1; 9 nucleotides line up with TRBD2. Germline CDR1 reads SEHNR; CDR2 reads FQNEAQ (reference sequence). The V and J ends lost 7 bases and 11 bases, in that order; junction bases with no gene match: 15. The length of the CDR3 is 15 residues.

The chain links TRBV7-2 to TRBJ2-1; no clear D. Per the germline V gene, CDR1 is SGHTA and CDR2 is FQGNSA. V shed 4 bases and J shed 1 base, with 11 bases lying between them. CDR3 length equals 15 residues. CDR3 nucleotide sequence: TGTGCCAGCAGCTCCGGTTATGGATCCTACAATGAGCAGTTCTTC. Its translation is CASSSGYGSYNEQFF.

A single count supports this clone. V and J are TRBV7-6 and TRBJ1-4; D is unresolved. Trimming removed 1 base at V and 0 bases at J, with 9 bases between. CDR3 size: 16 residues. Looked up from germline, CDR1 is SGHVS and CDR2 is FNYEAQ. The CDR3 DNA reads TGTGCCAGCAGCTTAGGCTGGGTCACAACTAATGAAAAACTGTTTTTT. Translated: CASSLGWVTTNEKLFF.

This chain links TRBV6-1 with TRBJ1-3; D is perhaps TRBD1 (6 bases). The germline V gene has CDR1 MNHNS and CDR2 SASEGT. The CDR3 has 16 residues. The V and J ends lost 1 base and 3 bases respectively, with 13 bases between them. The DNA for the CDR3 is TGTGCCAGCAGTGAAGAGGGCCAGGGGAGTGGAAACACCATATATTTT. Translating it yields CASSEEGQGSGNTIYF.

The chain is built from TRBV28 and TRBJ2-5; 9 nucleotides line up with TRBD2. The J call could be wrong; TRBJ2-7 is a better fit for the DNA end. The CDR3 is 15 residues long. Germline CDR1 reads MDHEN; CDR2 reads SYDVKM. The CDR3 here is CASSTSSGTVNEQYF. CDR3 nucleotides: TGTGCCAGCAGTACGTCTAGCGGGACTGTCAACGAGCAGTACTTC.

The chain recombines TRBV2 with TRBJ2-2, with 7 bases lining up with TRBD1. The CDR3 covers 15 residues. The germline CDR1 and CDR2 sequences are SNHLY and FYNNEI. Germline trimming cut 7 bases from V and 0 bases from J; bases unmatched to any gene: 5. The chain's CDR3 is CASKSGQANTGELFF. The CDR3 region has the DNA TGTGCCAGCAAATCTGGACAGGCGAACACCGGGGAGCTGTTTTTT.

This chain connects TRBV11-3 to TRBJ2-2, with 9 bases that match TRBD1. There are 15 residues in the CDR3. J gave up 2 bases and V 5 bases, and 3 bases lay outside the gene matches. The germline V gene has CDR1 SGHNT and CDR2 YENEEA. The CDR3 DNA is TGTGCCAGCAGCAGGGGACAGGGTAACACCGGGGAGCTGTTTTTT. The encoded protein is CASSRGQGNTGELFF.

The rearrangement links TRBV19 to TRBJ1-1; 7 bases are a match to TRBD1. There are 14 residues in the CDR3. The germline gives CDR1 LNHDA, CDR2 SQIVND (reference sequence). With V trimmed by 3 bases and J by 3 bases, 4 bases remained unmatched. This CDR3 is CASSIRGADTEAFF. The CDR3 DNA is TGTGCCAGTAGTATCAGGGGGGCCGACACTGAAGCTTTCTTT.

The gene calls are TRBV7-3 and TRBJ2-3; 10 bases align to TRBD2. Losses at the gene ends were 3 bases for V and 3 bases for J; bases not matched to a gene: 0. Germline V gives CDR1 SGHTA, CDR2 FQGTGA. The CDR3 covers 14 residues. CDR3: CASSLGLATDTQYF. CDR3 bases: TGTGCCAGCAGCTTGGGACTAGCGACAGATACGCAGTATTTT.

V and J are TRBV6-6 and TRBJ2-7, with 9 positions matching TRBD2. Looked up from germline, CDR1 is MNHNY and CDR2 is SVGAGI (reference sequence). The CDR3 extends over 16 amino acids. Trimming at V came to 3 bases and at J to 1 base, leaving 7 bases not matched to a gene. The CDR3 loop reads CASSYYSSGISYEQYF. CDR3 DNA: TGTGCCAGCAGTTATTACTCTAGCGGGATATCCTACGAGCAGTACTTC.

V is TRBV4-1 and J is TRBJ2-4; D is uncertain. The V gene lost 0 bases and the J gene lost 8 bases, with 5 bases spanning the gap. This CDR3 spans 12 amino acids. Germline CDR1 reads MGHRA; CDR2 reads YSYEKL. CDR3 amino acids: CASSQDSDIQYF. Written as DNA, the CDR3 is TGCGCCAGCAGCCAAGATTCGGACATTCAGTACTTC.

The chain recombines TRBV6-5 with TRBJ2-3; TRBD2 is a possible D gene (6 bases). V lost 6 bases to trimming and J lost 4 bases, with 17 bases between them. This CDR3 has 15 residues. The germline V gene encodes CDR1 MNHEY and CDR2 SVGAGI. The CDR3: CASRTVGGQADTQYF. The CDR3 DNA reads TGTGCCAGCAGGACCGTGGGAGGCCAGGCAGATACGCAGTATTTT.

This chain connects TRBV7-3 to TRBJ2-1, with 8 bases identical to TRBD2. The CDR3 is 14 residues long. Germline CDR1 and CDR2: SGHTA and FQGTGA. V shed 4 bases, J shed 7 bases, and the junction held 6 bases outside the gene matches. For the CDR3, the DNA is TGTGCCAGCAGCTCCCCCGGGACTAGAAATGAGCAGTTCTTC. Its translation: CASSSPGTRNEQFF.

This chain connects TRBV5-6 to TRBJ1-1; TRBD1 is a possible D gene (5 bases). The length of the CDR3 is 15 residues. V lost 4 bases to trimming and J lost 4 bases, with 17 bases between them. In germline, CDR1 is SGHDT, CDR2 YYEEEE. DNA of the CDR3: TGTGCCAGCAGCCGAGGGGCAAGGCCGGTCACTGAAGCTTTCTTT. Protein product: CASSRGARPVTEAFF. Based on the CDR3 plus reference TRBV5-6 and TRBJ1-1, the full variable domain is DAGVTQSPTHLIKTRGQQVTLRCSPKSGHDTVSWYQQALGQGPQFIFQYYEEEERQRGNFPDRFSGHQFPNYSSELNVNALLLGDSALYLCASSRGARPVTEAFFGQGTRLTVV.

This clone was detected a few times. CDR3 nucleotides: TGCAGCGTTGGGGCAAACACTGAAGCTTTCTTT. This translates into CSVGANTEAFF. The chain links TRBV29-1 to TRBJ1-1; D unresolved. The CDR3 spans 11 residues. V dropped 4 bases and J dropped 2 bases, with 5 bases sitting between them. The germline V gene encodes CDR1 SQVTM and CDR2 ANQGSEA.

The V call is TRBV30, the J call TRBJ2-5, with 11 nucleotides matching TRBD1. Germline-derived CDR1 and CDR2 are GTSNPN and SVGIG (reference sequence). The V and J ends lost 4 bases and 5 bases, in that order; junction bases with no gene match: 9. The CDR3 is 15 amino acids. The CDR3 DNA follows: TGTGCCTGGATGGCGGGGACAGGGGGGTGGGAGACCCAGTACTTC. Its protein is CAWMAGTGGWETQYF.

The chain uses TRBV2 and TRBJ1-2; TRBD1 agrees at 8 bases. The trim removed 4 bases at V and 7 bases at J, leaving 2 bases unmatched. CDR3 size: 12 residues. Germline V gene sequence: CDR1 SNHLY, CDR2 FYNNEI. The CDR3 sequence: CASSADRAGYTF. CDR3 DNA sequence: TGTGCCAGCAGTGCGGACAGGGCTGGCTACACCTTC.

The CDR3 sequence is CASSPRLPEQFF. The CDR3 DNA sequence: TGTGCCAGCTCACCACGACTCCCTGAGCAGTTCTTC. The chain joins TRBV18 to TRBJ2-1; D is unresolved. Trimming took 1 base from V and 9 from J, leaving 7 bases between them. CDR1 KGHSH and CDR2 LQKENI come from the germline V gene. The CDR3 is 12 amino acids.

The CDR3 spells CASSKGILPIYNEQFF. The CDR3 DNA follows: TGTGCCAGCAGCAAAGGGATACTTCCGATCTACAATGAGCAGTTCTTC. The gene calls are TRBV21-1 and TRBJ2-1. TRBV21-1 is a documented pseudogene. CDR3 length: 16 amino acids.

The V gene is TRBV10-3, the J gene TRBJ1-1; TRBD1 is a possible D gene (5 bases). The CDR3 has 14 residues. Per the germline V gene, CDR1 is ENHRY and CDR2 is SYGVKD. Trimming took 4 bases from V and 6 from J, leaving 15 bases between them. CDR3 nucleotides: TGTGCCATCAGTGTGGCAGGGAATAGGGCTGAAGCTTTCTTT. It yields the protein CAISVAGNRAEAFF.